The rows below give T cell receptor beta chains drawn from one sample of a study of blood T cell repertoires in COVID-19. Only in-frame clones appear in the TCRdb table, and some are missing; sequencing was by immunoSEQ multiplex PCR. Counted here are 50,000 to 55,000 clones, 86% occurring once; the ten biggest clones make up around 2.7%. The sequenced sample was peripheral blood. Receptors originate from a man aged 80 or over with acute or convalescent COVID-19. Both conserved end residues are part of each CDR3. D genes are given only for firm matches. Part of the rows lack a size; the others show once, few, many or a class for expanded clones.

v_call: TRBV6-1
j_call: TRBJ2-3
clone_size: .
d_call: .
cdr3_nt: TGTGCCAGCAGTGAAACGACAGCCACATATACGCAGTATTTT
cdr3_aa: CASSETTATYTQYF

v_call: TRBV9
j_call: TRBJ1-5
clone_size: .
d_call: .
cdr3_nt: TGTGCCAGCAGCGTAGGTGGGAGGGCGGATCAGCCCCAGCATTTT
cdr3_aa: CASSVGGRADQPQHF

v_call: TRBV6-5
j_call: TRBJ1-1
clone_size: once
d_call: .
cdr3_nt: TGTGCCAGCAGTTACGAGGGCGCCTTGGTCACTGAAGCTTTCTTT
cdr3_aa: CASSYEGALVTEAFF

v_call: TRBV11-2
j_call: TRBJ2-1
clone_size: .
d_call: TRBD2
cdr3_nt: TGTGCCAGCAGCTTAGATCATAGCGGGGGGGGCAATGAGCAGTTCTTC
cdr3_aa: CASSLDHSGGGNEQFF

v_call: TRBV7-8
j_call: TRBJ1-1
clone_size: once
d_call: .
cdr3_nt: TGTGCCAGCAGCTTAGCGGAGTTGGTACACGCTGAAGCTTTCTTT
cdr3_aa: CASSLAELVHAEAFF

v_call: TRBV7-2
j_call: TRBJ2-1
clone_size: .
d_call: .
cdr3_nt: TGTGCCAGCAGCCTAGGGCCCGGGGGGCAGTTCTTC
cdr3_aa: CASSLGPGGQFF

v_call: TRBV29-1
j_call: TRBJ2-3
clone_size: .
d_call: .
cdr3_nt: TGCAGCGTTGGGGACACCATCACAGATACGCAGTATTTT
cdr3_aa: CSVGDTITDTQYF

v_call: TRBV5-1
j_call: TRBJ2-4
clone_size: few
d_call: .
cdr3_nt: TGCGCCAGCAGCTTGTCGGACTCCGTAGCCAAAAACATTCAGTACTTC
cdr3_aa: CASSLSDSVAKNIQYF

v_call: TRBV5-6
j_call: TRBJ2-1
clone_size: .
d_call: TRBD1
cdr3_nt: TGTGCCAGCAGCTTACCGGGACAGGGGGCCTCCTACAATGAGCAGTTCTTC
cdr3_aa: CASSLPGQGASYNEQFF

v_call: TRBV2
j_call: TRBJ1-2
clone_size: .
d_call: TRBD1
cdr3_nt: TGTGCCAGCAGTGACCCCGGGACAGGGTACGGTGGCTACACCTTC
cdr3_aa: CASSDPGTGYGGYTF

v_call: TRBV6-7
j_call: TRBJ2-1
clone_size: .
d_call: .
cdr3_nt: TGTGCCCGGGGACTCCGCTCCTACAATGAGCAGTTCTTC
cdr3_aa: CARGLRSYNEQFF

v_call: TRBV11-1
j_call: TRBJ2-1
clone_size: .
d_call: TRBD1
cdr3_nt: TGTGCCAGCAGCCTACAGGGGAGCTCCTACAATGAGCAGTTCTTC
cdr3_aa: CASSLQGSSYNEQFF

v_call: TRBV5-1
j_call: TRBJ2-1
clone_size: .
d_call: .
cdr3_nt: TGCGCCAGCAGGGTGACTAGCTCCTACAATGAGCAGTTCTTC
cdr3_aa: CASRVTSSYNEQFF

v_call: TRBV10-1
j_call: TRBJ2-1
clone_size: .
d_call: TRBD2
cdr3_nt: TGCGCCAGCAGTGAGAGGACTAGCGGCCTAAATGAGCAGTTCTTC
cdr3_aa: CASSERTSGLNEQFF

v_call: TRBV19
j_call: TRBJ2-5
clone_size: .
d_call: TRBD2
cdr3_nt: TGTGCCAGTAGTATAAGACTAGCGGGGACGACCCAGTACTTC
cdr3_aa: CASSIRLAGTTQYF

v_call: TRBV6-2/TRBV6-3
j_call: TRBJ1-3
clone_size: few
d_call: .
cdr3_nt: TGTGCCAGCAGTTACAGCGGAAACACCATATATTTT
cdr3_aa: CASSYSGNTIYF

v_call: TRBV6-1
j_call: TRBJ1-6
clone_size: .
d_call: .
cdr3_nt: TGTGCCAGCACCAAACAGTGGGATTCACCCCTCCACTTT
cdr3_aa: CASTKQWDSPLHF

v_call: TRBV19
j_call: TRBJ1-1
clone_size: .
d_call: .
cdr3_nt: TGTGCCAGTACTCCGGACAGAGTGAACACTGAAGCTTTCTTT
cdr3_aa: CASTPDRVNTEAFF

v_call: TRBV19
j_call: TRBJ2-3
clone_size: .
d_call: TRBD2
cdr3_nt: TGTGCCAGTAGTTTGACTAGCGGGGGGCCCACAGATACGCAGTATTTT
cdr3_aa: CASSLTSGGPTDTQYF

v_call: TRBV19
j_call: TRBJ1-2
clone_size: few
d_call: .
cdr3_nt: TGTGCCAGTAGTAGCAACAGGCGATCTAACTATGGCTACACCTTC
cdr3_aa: CASSSNRRSNYGYTF

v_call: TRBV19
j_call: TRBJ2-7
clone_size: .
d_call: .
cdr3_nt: TGTGCCAGTAGTATAGTGAGAGAATCCGAGCAGTACTTC
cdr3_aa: CASSIVRESEQYF

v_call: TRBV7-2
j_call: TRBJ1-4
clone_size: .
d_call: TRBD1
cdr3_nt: TGTGCCAGCAGCTTGGACAGGGGGCTTGAAAAACTGTTTTTT
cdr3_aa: CASSLDRGLEKLFF

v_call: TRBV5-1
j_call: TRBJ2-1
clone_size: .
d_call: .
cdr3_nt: TGCGCCAGCAGCTTCTGGAATCGGGATGAGCAGTTCTTC
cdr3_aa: CASSFWNRDEQFF

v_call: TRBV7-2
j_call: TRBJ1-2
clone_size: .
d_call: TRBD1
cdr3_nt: TGTGCCAGCAGCTTGAGCAGTCTCGGGACAGGGAATGGCTACACCTTC
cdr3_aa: CASSLSSLGTGNGYTF

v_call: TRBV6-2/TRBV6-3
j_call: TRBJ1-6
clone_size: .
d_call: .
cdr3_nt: TGTGCCAGCAGCCCTCTCGTCGGGAGGGCGTCTTCACCCCTCCACTTT
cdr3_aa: CASSPLVGRASSPLHF

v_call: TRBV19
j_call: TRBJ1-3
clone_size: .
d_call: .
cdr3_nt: TGTGCCAGTAGTATGAACAGGGATGGAAACACCATATATTTT
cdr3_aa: CASSMNRDGNTIYF

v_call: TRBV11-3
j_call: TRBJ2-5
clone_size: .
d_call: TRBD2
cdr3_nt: TGTGCCAGCAGCCCCGGGACTAGCGGTTCCCAAGAGACCCAGTACTTC
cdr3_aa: CASSPGTSGSQETQYF

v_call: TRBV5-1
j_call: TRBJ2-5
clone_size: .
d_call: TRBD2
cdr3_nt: TGCGCCAGCAGCTTCAGCGGGGGGGCGGCTTCGGAGACCCAGTACTTC
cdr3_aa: CASSFSGGAASETQYF

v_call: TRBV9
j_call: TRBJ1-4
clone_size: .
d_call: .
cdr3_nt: TGTGCCAGCAGCGTAGGGGCCATTAGTAAGGAAAAACTGTTTTTT
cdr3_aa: CASSVGAISKEKLFF

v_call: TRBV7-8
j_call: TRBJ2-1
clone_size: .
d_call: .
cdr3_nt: TGTGCCAGCAGCTCACAGGGACTACTTCGGAATGAGCAGTTCTTC
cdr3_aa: CASSSQGLLRNEQFF

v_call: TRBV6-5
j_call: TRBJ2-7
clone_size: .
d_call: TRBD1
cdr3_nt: TGTGCCAGCAGTTACCCGGGACAGGGGCAGGGCGAGCAGTACTTC
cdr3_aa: CASSYPGQGQGEQYF